The present TCR beta chain was sequenced within a study of spatial heterogeneity in lung cancer. Study information: The follow-up PBMC samples were sequenced whenever they were available. The median time to follow-up was approximately 23 months after resection. Consistent detection of more beta-chain than alpha-chain sequences was observed.

Time point described: blood at routine non-recurrence follow-up after resection. Sequencing was performed on whole RNA extracted from tumor and nontumor lung tissue, or from frozen PBMC, and the material was left unsorted. Ten or more counts support this clonotype. Unique molecular identifiers, one per molecule, were present on every TCR cDNA molecule. TCRdb re-called the 5' RACE reads with MiXCR, one entry per CDR3 protein. The repertoire holds 25,000 or so distinct CDR3 sequences, with about 6.3% as singletons. The TCR was taken from a male donor with early-stage non-small cell lung cancer. The sample here was PBMCs, taken at follow-up.

The CDR3 nucleotides read TGTGCCAGCAGCTTAATGTCGGGCCAGAGTTCCATCTACGAGCAGTACGTC. It codes for CASSLMSGQSSIYEQYV. The rearrangement joins TRBV7-8 to TRBJ2-7; D unclear. The CDR3 length is 17 residues. Deletions cut 2 bases from V and 3 bases from J, with 20 bases between. Germline assignment: CDR1 SGHVS and CDR2 FQNEAQ.